This T cell receptor beta chain stems from a study of long-term antiretroviral therapy in people with HIV. Running of the v3.0 immunoSEQ assay took place at survey level. The method was immunoSEQ multiplex PCR; TCRdb's version includes in-frame clones alone and lacks a portion of them. The sample consists of around 20,000 clones, about four fifths of them appearing once. With 4 bases removed from V and 2 bases from J, the gap between germline ends came to 12 bases. CDR1 and CDR2 (germline): SGHNT, YYREEE (reference sequence). The CDR3 loop spans 14 amino acids. This chain links TRBV5-4 with TRBJ1-2; TRBD1 is a possible D gene (6 bases). The receptor's source is a man aged 25-40 years with HIV. The source material was unsorted PBMCs, sampled 5.9 years after starting antiretroviral therapy. The CDR3 bases are TGTGCCAGCAGCCCCGGACAGACCAACTATGGCTACACCTTC. It yields the protein CASSPGQTNYGYTF.